The 15 T cell receptor beta chains presented below share a single source sample, sequenced in a study of blood T cell repertoires in COVID-19. Only in-frame clones appear in the TCRdb table, and some are missing; sequencing was by immunoSEQ multiplex PCR. The table shows about 45,000 clones, with about 92% occurring only once. Sequenced input: peripheral blood. These receptor sequences come from a man in his 70s with active COVID-19.

V and J are TRBV30 and TRBJ2-6; 11 bases are a match to TRBD1. The V and J ends lost 0 bases and 2 bases, in that order; junction bases with no gene match: 6. Germline CDR1 is GTSNPN and CDR2 is SVGIG (reference sequence). The CDR3 sequence is 18 residues long. Written as DNA, the CDR3 is TGTGCCTGGAGTGTACGGGACAGGGGGTTGCCTGGGGCCAACGTCCTGACTTTC. Its translation is CAWSVRDRGLPGANVLTF. Complete variable domain (other parts from reference TRBV30 and TRBJ2-6): SQTIHQWPATLVQPVGSPLSLECTVEGTSNPNLYWYRQAAGRGLQLLFYSVGIGQISSEVPQNLSASRPQDRQFILSSKKLLLSDSGFYLCAWSVRDRGLPGANVLTFGAGSRLTVL.

The chain has TRBV11-2 and TRBJ2-7; D call uncertain. Germline CDR1 reads SGHAT; CDR2 reads FQNNGV. There are 15 residues in the CDR3. With 3 bases removed from V and 2 bases from J, the gap between germline ends came to 14 bases. Here the CDR3 DNA reads TGTGCCAGCAGCTTGTCAGATCAAGTCCCCTACGAGCAGTACTTC. Its protein product is CASSLSDQVPYEQYF. Full variable domain (rest looked up from reference TRBV11-2 and TRBJ2-7): EAGVAQSPRYKIIEKRQSVAFWCNPISGHATLYWYQQILGQGPKLLIQFQNNGVVDDSQLPKDRFSAERLKGVDSTLKIQPAKLEDSAVYLCASSLSDQVPYEQYFGPGTRLTVT.

The J gene is TRBJ2-1, the V gene TRBV5-8; 10 positions match TRBD2. CDR3 size: 18 residues. J was trimmed by 4 bases and V by 0 bases; bases with no gene match: 10. Per germline, CDR1 SGHTS and CDR2 YDEGEE. The CDR3 DNA sequence: TGTGCCAGCAGCTTGGAATCGTTCGCTAGCGGGAGATACAATGAGCAGTTCTTC. It specifies CASSLESFASGRYNEQFF.

The chain joins TRBV2 to TRBJ1-1; tentative D call: TRBD1 (5 bases). The CDR3 sequence is 15 residues long. Deletions cut 6 bases from V and 1 base from J, with 15 bases between. The germline CDR1 and CDR2 sequences are SNHLY and FYNNEI. The chain's CDR3 is CASRPLGAANTEAFF. The CDR3 coding sequence is TGTGCCAGCAGACCGCTAGGGGCGGCGAACACTGAAGCTTTCTTT.

The chain has TRBV7-2 and TRBJ1-5; TRBD1 aligns across 11 bases. Germline V gene lookup returns CDR1 SGHTA and CDR2 FQGNSA. The V segment lost 4 bases and the J segment 4 bases; nucleotides outside the gene matches: 9. The CDR3 is 17 residues long. DNA of the CDR3: TGTGCCAGCAGCTCGCCACCCGGACAGGGGGCGAATCAGCCCCAGCATTTT. Residues: CASSSPPGQGANQPQHF.

This clone was observed a single time. The J gene is TRBJ2-1, the V gene TRBV7-3; the match to TRBD1 covers 8 bases. The CDR3 totals 15 residues. V shed 5 bases and J 10 bases; nucleotides not matched to a gene: 13. Germline V CDR1 and CDR2: SGHTA, FQGTGA. The CDR3 nucleotides are TGTGCCAGCAGCCTCGGACAGGGTGGGGTTGGGGAGCAGTTCTTC. Its protein is CASSLGQGGVGEQFF.

The V gene is TRBV7-2, the J gene TRBJ2-5, with 7 bases lining up with TRBD2. Looked up from germline, CDR1 is SGHTA and CDR2 is FQGNSA. The CDR3 runs 16 residues. The trim removed 4 bases at V and 2 bases at J, leaving 10 bases unmatched. The DNA for the CDR3 is TGTGCCAGCAGCTCCAGACTAGCTACCCTTCAAGAGACCCAGTACTTC. Amino acids: CASSSRLATLQETQYF.

The rearrangement uses TRBV4-1 and TRBJ2-7; 7 bases fit TRBD1. Trimming took 2 bases from V and 0 from J; bases not matched to a gene: 4. The CDR3 spans 15 residues. Germline V gene sequence: CDR1 MGHRA, CDR2 YSYEKL. CDR3 in amino acids: CASSQFGTASYEQYF. In DNA form, the CDR3 reads TGCGCCAGCAGCCAATTCGGGACAGCCTCCTACGAGCAGTACTTC.

The rearrangement uses TRBV21-1 and TRBJ2-7; the table assigns TRBD1, which was not confirmed against the DNA. TRBV21-1 is annotated as a pseudogene. The CDR3 covers 10 residues. The CDR3 sequence is CASSRAEVYF. CDR3 DNA: TGTGCCAGCAGCAGGGCCGAAGTGTACTTC.

The chain combines TRBV11-2 with TRBJ2-7; D gene uncertain. Germline CDR1 is SGHAT and CDR2 is FQNNGV. Trimming cost V 2 bases and J 2 bases, with 7 bases left between them. The length of the CDR3 is 13 residues. The CDR3 coding sequence is TGTGCCAGCAGCTTATCCGTTACCTACGAGCAGTACTTC. The encoded protein is CASSLSVTYEQYF.

As to this clone: The same CDR3 is also encoded by other DNA sequences in this sample. The rearrangement joins TRBV6-6 to TRBJ2-1, with 8 positions matching TRBD2. CDR1 and CDR2 (germline): MNHNY, SVGAGI (reference sequence). The V and J ends lost 5 bases and 1 base, in that order; junction bases with no gene match: 4. CDR3 length: 15 amino acids. CDR3 DNA: TGTGCCAGCAGTCCCACTAGCGGTTCCTACAATGAGCAGTTCTTC. This encodes CASSPTSGSYNEQFF.

This clone was counted between two and nine times. The gene calls are TRBV7-9 and TRBJ1-1; 8 nucleotides line up with TRBD1. CDR3 length: 14 amino acids. Germline-derived CDR1 and CDR2 are SEHNR and FQNEAQ (reference sequence). With 5 bases clipped from V and 10 bases from J, the junction kept 12 bases outside the gene matches. The CDR3 spells CASSRTDRVNVAFF. The CDR3 bases are TGTGCCAGCAGCCGGACGGACAGGGTTAATGTAGCTTTCTTT.

CDR3 coding DNA: TGTGCCAGCAGTCGGCAGGGGAACCATGGCTACACCTTC. Translating gives CASSRQGNHGYTF. The genes are TRBV2 and TRBJ1-2, with D possibly matching TRBD1 (6 bases). Germline CDR1 SNHLY, CDR2 FYNNEI. The germline V and J ends were trimmed by 5 bases and 6 bases, with 13 bases remaining between them. There are 13 residues in the CDR3.

This chain links TRBV5-8 with TRBJ2-1; TRBD2 is a possible D gene (6 bases). Trimming removed 4 bases at V and 7 bases at J, with 9 bases between. The CDR3 is 12 amino acids. Germline values: CDR1 SGHTS, CDR2 YDEGEE. CDR3 sequence (DNA): TGTGCCAGCAGCCGACTAGAAAATGAGCAGTTCTTC. Encoded protein: CASSRLENEQFF. Supplemented by reference TRBV5-8 and TRBJ2-1, the full variable domain reads EAGVTQSPTHLIKTRGQQATLRCSPISGHTSVYWYQQALGLGLQFLLWYDEGEERNRGNFPPRFSGRQFPNYSSELNVNALELEDSALYLCASSRLENEQFFGPGTRLTVL.

The chain uses TRBV4-3 and TRBJ2-1; 9 bases map to TRBD2. The CDR3 has 14 residues. Germline assignment: CDR1 LGHNA and CDR2 YSLEER. Trimming cost V 6 bases and J 7 bases; bases outside gene matches: 7. The DNA of the CDR3 is TGCGCCAGCAGTATGACTAGCGGAAGGAATGAGCAGTTCTTC. Residues: CASSMTSGRNEQFF.